A single TCR beta chain is shown here with its context. No antigen is known for it. The V end lost 4 bases, the J end lost 9 bases, and 7 bases lay between the germline ends. Germline V gives CDR1 SGHTA, CDR2 FQGNSA. The CDR3 has 11 amino acids. The data were obtained in a study of T-cell reconstitution after alpha-beta-depleted transplantation in children. Study-wide results and limits: T cells produced anew were the main source of T-cell counts and diversity one year after transplant. Several hundred expanded graft clones reportedly were the source of alpha-beta T cells about two months after transplant.

This sample's TCRbeta library carried unique molecular identifier barcodes. MiXCR was run by TCRdb on the PCR reads, yielding one entry per CDR3 protein. The sample has about 440,000 distinct CDR3 sequences; roughly two fifths are singletons. The genes are TRBV7-2 and TRBJ2-1, with D uncertain. Sequencing was performed on PBMCs, taken before TCRalphabeta/CD19-depleted stem cell transplant. The TCR sequence derives from a girl aged 2-10 years with aplastic anemia, due to receive a stem cell transplant. The CDR3 here is CASSSIGEQFF. CDR3 in DNA: TGTGCCAGCAGCTCGATCGGTGAGCAGTTCTTC.